The source of this TCR beta chain is a study of identical twins. The study, taken as a whole, reports: Out-of-frame beta chain sequences displayed weaker excess sharing between twins.

One entry per CDR3 protein results from TCRdb running MiXCR on the 5' RACE reads. The sample includes nearly 650,000 distinct CDR3 sequences, about 7.6% of them seen just once. The CDR3 covers 19 residues. Points on this clonotype: Its antigen is unidentified.

These data were also filed under a second study, of yellow fever vaccine responses in identical twins.

This chain uses TRBV12-3 or TRBV12-4 with TRBJ2-5; 7 bases line up with TRBD2. Sequencing used PBMCs. This TCR was recovered from a woman aged 18-29 years in good health. CDR3 sequence reads: CTCSFRPTVVSGIRETQYF. For the CDR3, the DNA is TGTACCTGCAGTTTTCGCCCCACGGTAGTCAGCGGGATACGAGAGACCCAGTACTTC.